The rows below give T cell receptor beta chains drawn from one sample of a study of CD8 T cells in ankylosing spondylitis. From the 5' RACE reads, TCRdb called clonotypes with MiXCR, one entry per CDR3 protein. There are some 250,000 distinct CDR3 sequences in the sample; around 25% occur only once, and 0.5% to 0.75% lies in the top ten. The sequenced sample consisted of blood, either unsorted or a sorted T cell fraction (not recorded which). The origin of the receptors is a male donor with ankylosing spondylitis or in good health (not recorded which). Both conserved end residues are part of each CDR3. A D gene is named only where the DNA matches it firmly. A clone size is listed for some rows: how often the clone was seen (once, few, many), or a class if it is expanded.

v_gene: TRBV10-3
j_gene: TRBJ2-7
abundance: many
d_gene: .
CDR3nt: TGTGCCATCAGTGACGGGGGGCTCTACGAGCAGTACTTC
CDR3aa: CAISDGGLYEQYF

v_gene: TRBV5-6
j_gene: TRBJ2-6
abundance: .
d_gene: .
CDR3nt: TGTGCCAGCAGCTCCCTTCCGGGACAAATCATTGCGGGGGCCAACGTCCTGACTTTC
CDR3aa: CASSSLPGQIIAGANVLTF

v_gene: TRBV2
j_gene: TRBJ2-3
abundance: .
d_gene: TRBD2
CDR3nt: TGTGCCAGCAGCCTAGCGGGGTCCAATACGCAGTATTTT
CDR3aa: CASSLAGSNTQYF

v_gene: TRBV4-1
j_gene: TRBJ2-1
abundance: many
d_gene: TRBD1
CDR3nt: TGCGCCAGCAGCCTGCTACTCCGGGACAGATACAATGAGCAGTTCTTC
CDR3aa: CASSLLLRDRYNEQFF

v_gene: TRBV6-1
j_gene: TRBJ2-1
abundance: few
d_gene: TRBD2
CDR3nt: TGTGCCAGCGGACCTACCGGGGGGGGTAATGAGCAGTTCTTC
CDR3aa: CASGPTGGGNEQFF

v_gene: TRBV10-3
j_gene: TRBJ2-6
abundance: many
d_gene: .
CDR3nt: TGTGCCATCAGTGAGCCGTGGGCTGGGGCCAACGTCCTGACTTTC
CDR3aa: CAISEPWAGANVLTF

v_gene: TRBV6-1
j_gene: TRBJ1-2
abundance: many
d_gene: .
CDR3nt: TGTGCCAGCAGTCCTACACCGGAGCGGGGCTACACCTTC
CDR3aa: CASSPTPERGYTF

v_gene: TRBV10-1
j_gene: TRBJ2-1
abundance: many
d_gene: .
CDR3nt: TGCGCCAGCAGTGAGTCCGGTGTCCCCGTGCAGTTCTTC
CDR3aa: CASSESGVPVQFF

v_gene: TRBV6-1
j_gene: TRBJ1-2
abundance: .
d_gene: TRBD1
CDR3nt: TGTGCCAGCAGCCAACAGGGGGGTGATGGCTACACCTTC
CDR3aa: CASSQQGGDGYTF

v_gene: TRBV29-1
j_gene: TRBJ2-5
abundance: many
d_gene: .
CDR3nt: TGCAGCGTTGATCGTAGGCCGAGCCAAGAGACCCAGTACTTC
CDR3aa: CSVDRRPSQETQYF

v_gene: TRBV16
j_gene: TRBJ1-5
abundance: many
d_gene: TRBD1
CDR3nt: TGTGCCAGCAGCCCGGACAGGGCGTATCAGCCCCAGCATTTT
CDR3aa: CASSPDRAYQPQHF

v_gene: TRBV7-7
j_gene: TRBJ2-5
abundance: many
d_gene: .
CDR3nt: TGTGCCAGCAGCTTAGCGGGGATGCAAGAGACCCAGTACTTC
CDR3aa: CASSLAGMQETQYF

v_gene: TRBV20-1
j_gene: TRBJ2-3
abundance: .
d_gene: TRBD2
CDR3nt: TGCAGTGCTTTCAATCGAGCGGGGGGTAGCACAGATACGCAGTATTTT
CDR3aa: CSAFNRAGGSTDTQYF

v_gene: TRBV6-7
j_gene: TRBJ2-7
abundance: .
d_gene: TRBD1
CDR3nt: TGTGCCAGCAGACCGACAGGGAACGAGCAGTACTTC
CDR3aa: CASRPTGNEQYF

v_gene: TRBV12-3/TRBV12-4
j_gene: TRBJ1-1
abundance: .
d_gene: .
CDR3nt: TGTGCCAGCAAGCACAGGGTTGGGGGCACTGAAGCTTTCTTT
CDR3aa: CASKHRVGGTEAFF

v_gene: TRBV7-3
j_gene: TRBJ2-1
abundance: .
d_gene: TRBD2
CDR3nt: TGTGCCAGCAGCTTAATGGCTAGCGGCCCCTACAATGAGCAGTTCTTC
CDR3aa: CASSLMASGPYNEQFF